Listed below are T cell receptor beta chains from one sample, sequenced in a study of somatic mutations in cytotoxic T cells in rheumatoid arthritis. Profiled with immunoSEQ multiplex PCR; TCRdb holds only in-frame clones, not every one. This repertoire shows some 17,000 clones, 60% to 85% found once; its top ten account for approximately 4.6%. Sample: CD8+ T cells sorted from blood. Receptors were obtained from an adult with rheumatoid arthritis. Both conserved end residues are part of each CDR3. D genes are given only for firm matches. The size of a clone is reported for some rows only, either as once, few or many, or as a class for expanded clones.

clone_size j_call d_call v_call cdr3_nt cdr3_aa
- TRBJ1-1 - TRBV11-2 TGTGCCAGCAGCTTACACGGGAACACTGAAGCTTTCTTT CASSLHGNTEAFF
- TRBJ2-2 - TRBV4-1 TGCGCCAGCAGCAGGGGGGGCGGGGCGGCTAGCGGGGAGCTGTTTTTT CASSRGGGAASGELFF
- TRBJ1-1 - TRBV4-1 TGCGCCAGCAGCCAAGAGTGGGTAGGGAACACTGAAGCTTTCTTT CASSQEWVGNTEAFF
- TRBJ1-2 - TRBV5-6 TGTGCCAGCAGCTCTTCGGGGGTAGGAGGCTACACCTTC CASSSSGVGGYTF
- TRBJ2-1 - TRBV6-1 TGTGCCAGCAGTGAAGGGCGGAATGAGCAGTTCTTC CASSEGRNEQFF
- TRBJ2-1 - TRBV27 TGTGCCAGCAGTGGCGGGACAGCCGGGCAGTTCTTC CASSGGTAGQFF
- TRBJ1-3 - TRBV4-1 TGCGCCAGCAGCCAAGTTGCCCGGAACTCTGGAAACACCATATATTTT CASSQVARNSGNTIYF
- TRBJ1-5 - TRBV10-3 TGTGCCATCAGTGCCAGAAACCAGCCCCAGCATTTT CAISARNQPQHF
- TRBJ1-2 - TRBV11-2 TGTGCCAGCAGTTGGGGACGGGGGGACTATGGCTACACCTTC CASSWGRGDYGYTF
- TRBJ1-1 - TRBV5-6 TGTGCCAGCAGCTCCCAGGCTGGAGTGGCTTTCTTT CASSSQAGVAFF
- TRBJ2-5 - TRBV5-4 TGTGCCAGCAGCTCCTCAGGACACCAAGAGACCCAGTACTTC CASSSSGHQETQYF
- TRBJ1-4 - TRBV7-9 TGTGCCAGCAGCTCACGGACACCAATGGGATCACCTAATGAAAAACTGTTTTTT CASSSRTPMGSPNEKLFF
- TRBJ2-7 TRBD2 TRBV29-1 TGCAGTGTAGCGGGGGGTGCCTCCTACGAGCAGTACTTC CSVAGGASYEQYF
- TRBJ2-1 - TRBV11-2 TGTGCCAGCGGAGGCCCCACCGGATGGGATGAGCAGTTCTTC CASGGPTGWDEQFF
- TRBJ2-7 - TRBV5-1 TGCGCCAGCAGCCCGGCCCTAGGACTCTACGAGCAGTACTTC CASSPALGLYEQYF
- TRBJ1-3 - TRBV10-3 TGTGCCATCAGTGACCCCTCGGCTGGAAACACCATATATTTT CAISDPSAGNTIYF
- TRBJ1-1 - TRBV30 TGTGCCTGGACTAGAATCGGGGGCATGAACACTGAAGCTTTCTTT CAWTRIGGMNTEAFF
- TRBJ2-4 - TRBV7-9 TGTGCCAGCAGCTTTGGAGCCCTTGTAGCCAAAAACATTCAGTACTTC CASSFGALVAKNIQYF
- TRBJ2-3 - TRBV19 TGTGCCAGTAGTATGACTAGTTCAGATACGCAGTATTTT CASSMTSSDTQYF
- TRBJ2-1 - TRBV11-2 TGTGCCAGCAGCTCCTGGGGCTCCCTCGCCAATGAGCAGTTCTTC CASSSWGSLANEQFF
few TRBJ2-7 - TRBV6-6 TGTGCCAGCAGCTTCAGCTCCTACGAGCAGTACTTC CASSFSSYEQYF
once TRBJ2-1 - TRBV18 TGTGCCAGCTCACCACCGGAGGTTATTTCCTACAATGAGCAGTTCTTC CASSPPEVISYNEQFF
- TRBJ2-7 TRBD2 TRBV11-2 TGTGCCAGCAGCTTCGGACTAGAAAACGAGCAGTACTTC CASSFGLENEQYF
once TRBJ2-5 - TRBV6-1 TGTGCCAGCAGTGAAGGGCTGCGGGCCTCCCAAGAGACCCAGTACTTC CASSEGLRASQETQYF
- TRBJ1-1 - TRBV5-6 TGTGCCAGCAGCTTTGAGGGGAAGGGTGAAGCTTTCTTT CASSFEGKGEAFF
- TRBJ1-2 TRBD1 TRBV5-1 TGCGCCAGCAGCTGGCGGGACAGGGGGCGGCTTTATGGCTACACCTTC CASSWRDRGRLYGYTF
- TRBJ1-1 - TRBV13 TGTGCCAGCAGCTTAACGGGGAACACTGAAGCTTTCTTT CASSLTGNTEAFF
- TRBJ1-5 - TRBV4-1 TGCGCCAGCAGCCAAGACAACGCTCCCCAGCCCCAGCATTTT CASSQDNAPQPQHF
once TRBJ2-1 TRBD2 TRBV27 TGTGCCAGCAGCAGGTCGTCGCTAGCGGGCCACAATGAGCAGTTCTTC CASSRSSLAGHNEQFF
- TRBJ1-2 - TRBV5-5 TGTGCCAGCAGCTTCGGGGAGTCCTATGGCTACACCTTC CASSFGESYGYTF
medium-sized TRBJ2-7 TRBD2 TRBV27 TGTGCCAGCAGTTCCCTAGCGGGCCTAACCTACGAGCAGTACTTC CASSSLAGLTYEQYF
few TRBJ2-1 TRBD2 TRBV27 TGTGCCAGCAGTCCCCTCGGCGGGGGAAGGGATGAGCAGTTCTTC CASSPLGGGRDEQFF
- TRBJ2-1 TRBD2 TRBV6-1 TGTGCCAGCAGTGAATACTGGACTAGCTGGAATGAGCAGTTCTTC CASSEYWTSWNEQFF
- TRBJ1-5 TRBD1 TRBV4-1 TGCGCCAGCAGCCTCCTAGGGGGGACAGGGTACAAGCCCCAGCATTTT CASSLLGGTGYKPQHF
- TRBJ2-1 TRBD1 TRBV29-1 TGCAGCGTTGCTGGGGGGGACAGGGACAATGAGCAGTTCTTC CSVAGGDRDNEQFF
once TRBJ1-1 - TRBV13 TGTGCCAGCAGCCCTGGGGGCCTCACCGCCACTGAAGCTTTCTTT CASSPGGLTATEAFF
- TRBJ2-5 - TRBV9 TGTGCCAGCAGCGTAGGGGGGGACTGGGGGACCCAGTACTTC CASSVGGDWGTQYF
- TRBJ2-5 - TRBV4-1 TGCGCCAGCAGCCAATTTCCGGGGTCCAAAGAGACCCAGTACTTC CASSQFPGSKETQYF
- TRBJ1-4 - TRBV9 TGTGCCAGCAGCACCTCCGGGGCGGATGAAAAACTGTTTTTT CASSTSGADEKLFF
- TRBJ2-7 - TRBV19 TGTGCCACTTCGAAAAGGGGGGCCTCCTACGAGCAGTACTTC CATSKRGASYEQYF
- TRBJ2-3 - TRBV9 TGTGCCAGCAGCGCCCGGGAGACAGATACGCAGTATTTT CASSARETDTQYF
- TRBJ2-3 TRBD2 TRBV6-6 TGTGCCAGCAGCCGCGGACTAGCGGGGCCCACAGATACGCAGTATTTT CASSRGLAGPTDTQYF
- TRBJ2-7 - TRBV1 TGCACCAGCAGCCAGGCCGACTCGTCCTACGAGCAGTACTTC CTSSQADSSYEQYF
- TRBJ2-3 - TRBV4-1 TGCGCCAGCAGCCAAGACGGGAGCTCAGATACGCAGTATTTT CASSQDGSSDTQYF
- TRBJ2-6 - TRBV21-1 TGTGCCAGCAGGGAATGGACAGATACCTCCTCTGGGGCCAACGTCCTGACTTTC CASREWTDTSSGANVLTF
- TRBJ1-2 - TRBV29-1 TGCAGCGTTGTAAAGGAGGATGGCTACACCTTC CSVVKEDGYTF
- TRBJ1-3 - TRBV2 TGTGCCAGCAGTGGAAAGGTTAGCTGGCACCGAGGAAACACCATATATTTT CASSGKVSWHRGNTIYF
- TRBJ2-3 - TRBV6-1 TGTGCCAGCAGTGACTTGGGGTCCACAGATACGCAGTATTTT CASSDLGSTDTQYF
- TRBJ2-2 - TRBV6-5 TGTGCCAGCAGTTACTCGACAGGAAACACCGGGGAGCTGTTTTTT CASSYSTGNTGELFF
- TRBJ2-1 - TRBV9 TGTGCCAGCAGCGGGGCTGAGCAGTTCTTC CASSGAEQFF
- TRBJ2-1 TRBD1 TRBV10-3 TGTGCCAGCGACCCCGGGACAGGGAGGAATGAGCAGTTCTTC CASDPGTGRNEQFF